One sample yielded the 13 T cell receptor beta chains listed below, sequenced in a study of shared clonotypes between healthy human individuals. Generated by immunoSEQ multiplex PCR, the TCRdb table keeps only in-frame clones and is missing some. The table includes about 600,000 clones, around three quarters detected once. Sequencing used PBMCs. The receptor set was obtained from a woman aged 40 to 50 in good health. Some clones in this sample may be carry-over from other donors' samples.

The gene calls are TRBV2 and TRBJ2-7; 9 bases are a match to TRBD1. This CDR3 has 15 amino acids. From germline, CDR1 is SNHLY and CDR2 FYNNEI. V was pared by 5 bases and J by 3 bases, with 8 bases of the junction left unmatched. CDR3 sequence reads: CASSNPGQGLYEQYF. The CDR3 nucleotides are TGTGCCAGCAGTAACCCGGGACAGGGCCTCTACGAGCAGTACTTC.

This clone has only a few counts. This chain joins TRBV7-8 and TRBJ1-1, with 10 positions matching TRBD1. This CDR3 is built from 13 residues. Trimming at V came to 3 bases and at J to 8 bases, leaving 3 bases not matched to a gene. CDR1 is SGHVS and CDR2 is FQNEAQ in the germline V gene. This CDR3 reads CASSLGQGTEAFF. The CDR3 bases are TGTGCCAGCAGCTTGGGACAGGGGACAGAAGCTTTCTTT.

This sequence joins TRBV4-1 and TRBJ1-6, with D maybe TRBD1 (6 bases). The germline V gene has CDR1 MGHRA and CDR2 YSYEKL. V gave up 4 bases and J gave up 10 bases, with 20 bases separating them. The CDR3 extends over 16 amino acids. The CDR3 region has the DNA TGCGCCAGCAGCCGGGGACACGGCGATAGTGACTCACCCCTCCACTTT. This codes for CASSRGHGDSDSPLHF.

This clone was observed a single time. The chain joins TRBV4-2 to TRBJ2-5; 7 positions match TRBD1. TRBJ2-7 matches the DNA end more closely, so the J call is doubtful. CDR1 is LGHNA, CDR2 YNFKEQ, per germline. The CDR3 totals 15 residues. CDR3 sequence: CASSRRRDSSYEQYF. DNA of the CDR3: TGTGCCAGCAGCCGGAGAAGGGACAGTTCTTACGAGCAGTACTTC.

The V call is TRBV7-8, the J call TRBJ2-2, with D unclear. Germline values: CDR1 SGHVS, CDR2 FQNEAQ. V lost 2 bases and J 0 bases, leaving 1 base between the germline ends. CDR3 length: 13 amino acids. This CDR3 is CASSLTNTGELFF. The CDR3 DNA sequence: TGTGCCAGCAGCTTAACGAACACCGGGGAGCTGTTTTTT.

The chain is built from TRBV28 and TRBJ1-1; D may be TRBD1 (6 bases). The CDR3 is 13 residues long. V gave up 7 bases and J gave up 4 bases, with 13 bases separating them. CDR1 and CDR2 from the germline V gene are MDHEN and SYDVKM. CDR3 bases: TGTGCCAGCACCCTCCAGGGGCCCACTGAAGCTTTCTTT. Amino acid sequence: CASTLQGPTEAFF.

The gene calls are TRBV7-3 and TRBJ2-6, with D uncertain. This CDR3 region has 15 residues. V lost 2 bases and J lost 0, with 5 bases in between. CDR1 SGHTA and CDR2 FQGTGA come from the germline V gene. The CDR3 region is CASSLYISGANVLTF. The CDR3 DNA is TGTGCCAGCAGCTTATACATCTCTGGGGCCAACGTCCTGACTTTC.

The V and J genes are TRBV5-1 and TRBJ1-1, with D uncertain. Deletions cut 6 bases from V and 2 bases from J, with 14 bases between. Germline V gene lookup returns CDR1 SGHRS and CDR2 YFSETQ. This CDR3 is built from 14 residues. The CDR3 DNA sequence: TGCGCCAGCAACACTCAACCCTCAAACACTGAAGCTTTCTTT. It is translated as CASNTQPSNTEAFF. Combining the CDR3 with reference TRBV5-1 and TRBJ1-1 gives the whole variable domain KAGVTQTPRYLIKTRGQQVTLSCSPISGHRSVSWYQQTPGQGLQFLFEYFSETQRNKGNFPGRFSGRQFSNSRSEMNVSTLELGDSALYLCASNTQPSNTEAFFGQGTRLTVV.

This clone was counted ten times or more. The chain couples TRBV6-5 to TRBJ1-2, with D perhaps matching TRBD1 (5 bases). Germline V gives CDR1 MNHEY, CDR2 SVGAGI. The CDR3 length is 14 residues. V lost 5 bases to trimming and J lost 6 bases, with 16 bases between them. CDR3 protein: CASSDGTAMDGYTF. CDR3 coding DNA: TGTGCCAGCAGTGACGGGACCGCGATGGATGGCTACACCTTC.

CDR3 residues: CASSLIPDSFWATNEKLFF. In DNA, the CDR3 is TGTGCCAGCAGTTTAATCCCGGACAGTTTCTGGGCAACTAATGAAAAACTGTTTTTT. The J gene is TRBJ1-4, the V gene TRBV28, with TRBD1 as a possible D gene (6 bases). Germline CDR1 reads MDHEN; CDR2 reads SYDVKM. Trimming took off 2 bases at V and 0 bases at J, with 19 bases between the two ends. CDR3 length: 19 amino acids.

The rearrangement joins TRBV30 to TRBJ1-2; D is unresolved. V was pared by 0 bases and J by 5 bases, with 7 bases between. The CDR3 spans 12 residues. Germline V CDR1 and CDR2: GTSNPN, SVGIG (reference sequence). CDR3 protein: CAWSVGEYGYTF. Written as DNA, the CDR3 is TGTGCCTGGAGTGTAGGTGAATATGGCTACACCTTC.

V is TRBV6-6 and J is TRBJ2-1, with D maybe TRBD1 (5 bases). Germline V lookup: CDR1 MNHNY, CDR2 SVGAGI (reference sequence). CDR3 length: 13 amino acids. Between the trimmed V and J ends, which lost 2 bases and 5 bases, there was a span of 7 bases. Here the CDR3 reads CASSYNRNNEQFF. In nucleotides, the CDR3 is TGTGCCAGCAGTTACAACAGGAACAATGAGCAGTTCTTC.

The chain couples TRBV14 to TRBJ2-2; D not resolved. V was pared by 2 bases and J by 1 base, with 11 bases between. CDR1 is SGHDN and CDR2 is FVKESK in the germline V gene. The CDR3 has 16 residues. CDR3 nucleotides: TGTGCCAGCAGCCAACCCGAATCGGGGAACACCGGGGAGCTGTTTTTT. The encoded protein is CASSQPESGNTGELFF.